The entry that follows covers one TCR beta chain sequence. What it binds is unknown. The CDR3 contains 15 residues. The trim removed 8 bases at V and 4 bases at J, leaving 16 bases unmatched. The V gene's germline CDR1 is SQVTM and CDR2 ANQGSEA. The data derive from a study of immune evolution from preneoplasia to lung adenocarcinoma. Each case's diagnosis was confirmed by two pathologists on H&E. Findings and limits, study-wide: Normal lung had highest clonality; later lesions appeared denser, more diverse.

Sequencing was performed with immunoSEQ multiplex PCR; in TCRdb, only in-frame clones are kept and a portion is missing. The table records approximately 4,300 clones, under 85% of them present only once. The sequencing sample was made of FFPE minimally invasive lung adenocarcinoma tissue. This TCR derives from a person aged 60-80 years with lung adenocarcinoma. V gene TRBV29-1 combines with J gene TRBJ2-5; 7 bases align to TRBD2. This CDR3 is CSMISGSAGAETQYF. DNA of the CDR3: TGCAGCATGATTTCCGGTTCGGCGGGAGCAGAGACCCAGTACTTC.